The present T cell receptor (beta chain) was sequenced within a study of blood T cell repertoires in COVID-19. Data came from immunoSEQ multiplex PCR; TCRdb stores just in-frame clones and leaves some out. The repertoire holds a few hundred thousand clones, with approximately 90% as singletons. The source of this sequence is a man aged 18 to 29 who had recovered from COVID-19. The source material was PBMCs or T cells enriched from blood (not recorded which).

In DNA form, the CDR3 reads TGTGCCAGCAGCCCAGGACAGTTCACCACCGGGGAGCTGTTTTTT. It encodes CASSPGQFTTGELFF. This chain uses TRBV3-1 (or the pseudogene TRBV3-2) with TRBJ2-2, with a tentative D call TRBD1 (6 bases). CDR1 and CDR2 (germline): LGHDT, YNNKEL (reference sequence). This CDR3 spans 15 amino acids. Between the trimmed V and J ends, which lost 4 bases and 4 bases, there was a span of 13 bases.